These T cell receptor beta chains were read from a single sample in a study of blood T cell repertoires in COVID-19. This table comes from immunoSEQ multiplex PCR, and its TCRdb copy is limited to in-frame clones, with some not included. The table lists about 170,000 clones, roughly four fifths of them singletons. The material sequenced was peripheral blood. Source of these receptors: a human donor with acute or convalescent COVID-19. The donor label of this sample is uncertain. CDR3s include the opening cysteine and the closing phenylalanine or tryptophan. Each record gives: J gene, V gene, clone size, D gene, CDR3 protein, CDR3 DNA. The D gene is left open where the match is weak. Expanded clones get a size class; other rows say once, few or many, or leave the size out.

j_call: TRBJ1-1
v_call: TRBV5-1
clone_size: once
d_call: -
cdr3_aa: CASSLEGGTEAFF
cdr3_nt: TGCGCCAGCAGCTTGGAAGGGGGAACTGAAGCTTTCTTT

j_call: TRBJ1-5
v_call: TRBV16
clone_size: -
d_call: -
cdr3_aa: CASSRMRGGQPQHF
cdr3_nt: TGTGCCAGCAGCCGCATGAGGGGAGGTCAGCCCCAGCATTTT

j_call: TRBJ1-1
v_call: TRBV29-1
clone_size: -
d_call: -
cdr3_aa: CSVEEVRDTEAFF
cdr3_nt: TGCAGCGTTGAGGAGGTAAGGGACACTGAAGCTTTCTTT

j_call: TRBJ1-1
v_call: TRBV7-8
clone_size: -
d_call: TRBD1
cdr3_aa: CASSPTGGAGAFF
cdr3_nt: TGTGCCAGCAGCCCGACAGGGGGCGCGGGGGCTTTCTTT

j_call: TRBJ1-1
v_call: TRBV25-1
clone_size: -
d_call: -
cdr3_aa: CASRERQVTEAFF
cdr3_nt: TGTGCCAGCAGGGAAAGACAGGTCACTGAAGCTTTCTTT

j_call: TRBJ1-2
v_call: TRBV6-2/TRBV6-3
clone_size: -
d_call: -
cdr3_aa: CASSWARGVGGYTF
cdr3_nt: TGTGCCAGCAGTTGGGCCAGGGGAGTGGGTGGCTACACCTTC

j_call: TRBJ1-5
v_call: TRBV19
clone_size: -
d_call: TRBD1
cdr3_aa: CASSTGTGTQPQHF
cdr3_nt: TGTGCCAGTAGCACCGGGACAGGAACTCAGCCCCAGCATTTT

j_call: TRBJ1-2
v_call: TRBV2
clone_size: -
d_call: -
cdr3_aa: CASSELYGVGYTF
cdr3_nt: TGTGCCAGCAGTGAGCTCTACGGGGTCGGCTACACCTTC

j_call: TRBJ2-1
v_call: TRBV11-2
clone_size: -
d_call: -
cdr3_aa: CASSLAGGNSYNEQFF
cdr3_nt: TGTGCCAGCAGCTTAGCCGGCGGGAACTCCTACAATGAGCAGTTCTTC

j_call: TRBJ2-3
v_call: TRBV7-3
clone_size: -
d_call: -
cdr3_aa: CASSLTGGPDTQYF
cdr3_nt: TGTGCCAGCAGCTTAACCGGGGGACCAGATACGCAGTATTTT

j_call: TRBJ1-6
v_call: TRBV2
clone_size: -
d_call: TRBD1
cdr3_aa: CASLGTGKNSPLHF
cdr3_nt: TGTGCCAGTCTCGGGACAGGGAAGAATTCACCCCTCCACTTT

j_call: TRBJ1-2
v_call: TRBV7-8
clone_size: -
d_call: -
cdr3_aa: CASSRIFREGNGYTF
cdr3_nt: TGTGCCAGCAGCCGCATCTTTAGGGAGGGAAATGGCTACACCTTC

j_call: TRBJ2-7
v_call: TRBV20-1
clone_size: -
d_call: TRBD1
cdr3_aa: CSAGTVYEQYF
cdr3_nt: TGCAGTGCGGGGACAGTCTACGAGCAGTACTTC

j_call: TRBJ2-5
v_call: TRBV9
clone_size: -
d_call: TRBD2
cdr3_aa: CASSISGGPETQYF
cdr3_nt: TGTGCCAGCAGCATATCGGGGGGGCCAGAGACCCAGTACTTC

j_call: TRBJ1-2
v_call: TRBV5-1
clone_size: -
d_call: -
cdr3_aa: CASSQSNNYGYTF
cdr3_nt: TGCGCCAGCAGCCAGTCGAATAACTATGGCTACACCTTC

j_call: TRBJ1-4
v_call: TRBV19
clone_size: -
d_call: TRBD1
cdr3_aa: CASRDRANDGLFF
cdr3_nt: TGTGCCAGCCGGGACAGAGCTAATGACGGACTGTTTTTT

j_call: TRBJ2-1
v_call: TRBV5-4
clone_size: -
d_call: TRBD2
cdr3_aa: CASSPGLAGGVGQFF
cdr3_nt: TGTGCCAGCAGCCCGGGACTAGCGGGAGGCGTAGGGCAGTTCTTC

j_call: TRBJ2-3
v_call: TRBV5-1
clone_size: -
d_call: TRBD2
cdr3_aa: CASSGSGRQDTQYF
cdr3_nt: TGCGCCAGCAGCGGTAGCGGGAGGCAGGATACGCAGTATTTT

j_call: TRBJ1-1
v_call: TRBV2
clone_size: -
d_call: -
cdr3_aa: CASSDGGSNTEAFF
cdr3_nt: TGTGCCAGCAGTGATGGAGGGAGTAACACTGAAGCTTTCTTT

j_call: TRBJ2-1
v_call: TRBV19
clone_size: -
d_call: -
cdr3_aa: CASSIEGGHGNEQFF
cdr3_nt: TGTGCCAGTAGTATAGAGGGAGGCCACGGCAATGAGCAGTTCTTC

j_call: TRBJ1-6
v_call: TRBV13
clone_size: -
d_call: -
cdr3_aa: CASRVGEDNSPLHF
cdr3_nt: TGTGCCAGCAGGGTAGGGGAGGATAATTCACCCCTCCACTTT

j_call: TRBJ1-5
v_call: TRBV7-8
clone_size: -
d_call: -
cdr3_aa: CASSFSGRGSNQPQHF
cdr3_nt: TGTGCCAGCAGCTTCTCCGGACGGGGTAGCAATCAGCCCCAGCATTTT

j_call: TRBJ2-1
v_call: TRBV7-6
clone_size: once
d_call: TRBD1
cdr3_aa: CASSLEGAGDEQFF
cdr3_nt: TGTGCCAGCAGCCTCGAGGGGGCTGGGGATGAGCAGTTCTTC

j_call: TRBJ2-5
v_call: TRBV21-1
clone_size: -
d_call: -
cdr3_aa: CASSPRRGPKTQYF
cdr3_nt: TGTGCCAGCAGCCCCCGGAGGGGTCCAAAGACCCAGTACTTC

j_call: TRBJ1-5
v_call: TRBV19
clone_size: -
d_call: -
cdr3_aa: CASSIEGGAGNQPQHF
cdr3_nt: TGTGCCAGTAGTATAGAAGGAGGGGCAGGCAATCAGCCCCAGCATTTT

j_call: TRBJ2-5
v_call: TRBV7-2
clone_size: -
d_call: TRBD2
cdr3_aa: CASSLGGSGREETQYF
cdr3_nt: TGTGCCAGCAGCTTAGGTGGTAGCGGGAGGGAAGAGACCCAGTACTTC

j_call: TRBJ1-6
v_call: TRBV19
clone_size: -
d_call: TRBD1
cdr3_aa: CASSTDRAITAPLHF
cdr3_nt: TGTGCCAGTAGTACAGACAGGGCCATAACGGCACCCCTCCACTTT

j_call: TRBJ1-5
v_call: TRBV19
clone_size: -
d_call: -
cdr3_aa: CASSFGTPGNSNQPQHF
cdr3_nt: TGTGCCAGTAGTTTCGGGACTCCTGGGAATAGCAATCAGCCCCAGCATTTT

j_call: TRBJ2-2
v_call: TRBV7-9
clone_size: -
d_call: TRBD1
cdr3_aa: CASRHTGTALTGELFF
cdr3_nt: TGTGCCAGCAGACATACGGGGACAGCCCTGACCGGGGAGCTGTTTTTT

j_call: TRBJ1-6
v_call: TRBV19
clone_size: -
d_call: -
cdr3_aa: CASSPGVLRGASSPLHF
cdr3_nt: TGTGCCAGTAGCCCCGGTGTTCTTCGGGGGGCAAGTTCACCCCTCCACTTT

j_call: TRBJ2-6
v_call: TRBV29-1
clone_size: -
d_call: TRBD1
cdr3_aa: CSVPRSGQISGANVLTF
cdr3_nt: TGCAGCGTTCCTAGATCGGGACAGATCTCTGGGGCCAACGTCCTGACTTTC

j_call: TRBJ2-1
v_call: TRBV5-4
clone_size: -
d_call: TRBD2
cdr3_aa: CASSLAGGGDEQFF
cdr3_nt: TGTGCCAGCAGCCTGGCGGGGGGGGGCGATGAGCAGTTCTTC

j_call: TRBJ1-2
v_call: TRBV3-1/TRBV3-2
clone_size: -
d_call: -
cdr3_aa: CASSPDASGYGYTF
cdr3_nt: TGTGCCAGCAGCCCGGACGCAAGCGGCTATGGCTACACCTTC

j_call: TRBJ2-3
v_call: TRBV5-1
clone_size: -
d_call: TRBD1
cdr3_aa: CASSFGQGADTQYF
cdr3_nt: TGCGCCAGCAGCTTCGGACAGGGTGCAGATACGCAGTATTTT